This T cell receptor beta chain comes out of a study of T cell clonotyping in hematopoietic cell transplantation. V lost 5 bases and J 2 bases, leaving 14 bases between the germline ends. The germline CDR1 and CDR2 sequences are SGHAT and FQNNGV. This CDR3 has 15 amino acids. TCRdb keeps only in-frame clones here, not all; method: immunoSEQ multiplex PCR. The sample lists roughly 4,600 clones, roughly 96% occurring once. This chain links TRBV11-2 with TRBJ2-3; tentatively, D is TRBD1 (5 bases). The TCR sequence derives from a male patient aged 40-50 years who had an allogeneic stem cell transplant from a related donor, so the T cells may come from the graft donor. Some clones in this sample may be carry-over from other donors' samples. Source: PBMCs, taken 100 days after allogeneic stem cell transplant. CDR3 nucleotide sequence: TGTGCCAGCAGCGAGAAGGGGCTTTACACAGATACGCAGTATTTT. This sequence encodes CASSEKGLYTDTQYF.